The 29 T cell receptor beta chains reported below all come from one sample, sequenced in a study of identifying expanded T cells in peripheral blood. Data came from immunoSEQ multiplex PCR; TCRdb stores just in-frame clones and leaves some out. The sample carries 80,000 to 90,000 clones, roughly 90% recorded once. Sequencing input: blood. These receptors came from a person aged 18 to 75 in good health.

This chain uses TRBV9 with TRBJ2-1, with D possibly being TRBD2 (5 bases). Germline assignment: CDR1 SGDLS and CDR2 YYNGEE. V was clipped by 6 bases and J by 5 bases, with 21 bases between them. The CDR3 has 16 amino acids. The DNA of the CDR3 is TGTGCCAGCACCCCCGCGGGCCTCACCCGGCACAATGAGCAGTTCTTC. It encodes CASTPAGLTRHNEQFF. Drawing the rest from reference TRBV9 and TRBJ2-1, the complete variable domain is DSGVTQTPKHLITATGQRVTLRCSPRSGDLSVYWYQQSLDQGLQFLIQYYNGEERAKGNILERFSAQQFPDLHSELNLSSLELGDSALYFCASTPAGLTRHNEQFFGPGTRLTVL.

The V gene is TRBV5-4, the J gene TRBJ2-7; a weak D match, TRBD2 (6 bases). The CDR3 loop spans 13 amino acids. Germline CDR1 and CDR2: SGHNT and YYREEE (reference sequence). With 0 bases removed from V and 4 bases from J, the gap between germline ends came to 8 bases. The CDR3 here is CASSLASGYEQYF. CDR3 sequence (DNA): TGTGCCAGCAGCTTGGCCAGCGGGTACGAGCAGTACTTC.

The V gene is TRBV10-3, the J gene TRBJ1-2; weak D call: TRBD1 (5 bases). Trimming took 2 bases from V and 7 from J, leaving 23 bases between them. Germline lookup yields CDR1 ENHRY and CDR2 SYGVKD. The CDR3 sequence is 17 residues long. CDR3 DNA sequence: TGTGCCATCAGTGAGGGGGGAGGAGGGGCAGTAACGCGTGGCTACACCTTC. Its translation: CAISEGGGGAVTRGYTF.

This chain uses TRBV7-2 with TRBJ1-2; TRBD1 matches 7 bases. The germline V gene encodes CDR1 SGHTA and CDR2 FQGNSA. This CDR3 contains 15 residues. Losses at the gene ends were 5 bases for V and 0 bases for J; bases not matched to a gene: 6. Here the CDR3 DNA reads TGTGCCAGCAGCGCCCGGGACAGTGCTAACTATGGCTACACCTTC. Protein: CASSARDSANYGYTF.

This chain links TRBV7-2 with TRBJ2-5; either TRBD1 or TRBD2 may supply D (5 bases each). The CDR3 has 15 amino acids. CDR1 and CDR2 (germline): SGHTA, FQGNSA. The V and J ends lost 5 bases and 5 bases respectively, with 18 bases between them. CDR3 sequence (DNA): TGTGCCAGCAGCCCCGCTGGGGCACGAGGGGAGACCCAGTACTTC. It specifies CASSPAGARGETQYF. Filled out from reference TRBV7-2 and TRBJ2-5, the complete variable domain reads GAGVSQSPSNKVTEKGKDVELRCDPISGHTALYWYRQSLGQGLEFLIYFQGNSAPDKSGLPSDRFSAERTGGSVSTLTIQRTQQEDSAVYLCASSPAGARGETQYFGPGTRLLVL.

Of note for this clone: The sample has other DNA sequences that encode this CDR3 too. The chain carries TRBV18 and TRBJ2-7, with D perhaps TRBD1 (5 bases). Deletions cut 3 bases from V and 1 base from J, with 7 bases between. CDR3 size: 13 residues. In germline, CDR1 is KGHSH, CDR2 LQKENI. Here the CDR3 DNA reads TGTGCCAGCTCACCCCAGGGTTCCTACGAGCAGTACTTC. Protein: CASSPQGSYEQYF.

This clone was observed a single time. This sequence joins TRBV4-2 and TRBJ2-4; D is perhaps TRBD2 (6 bases). V lost 0 bases to trimming and J lost 1 base, with 10 bases between them. Germline CDR1 is LGHNA and CDR2 is YNFKEQ. CDR3 size: 16 residues. As DNA, the CDR3 is TGTGCCAGCAGCCAAGAGCAAGCGGGCGCCAAAAACATTCAGTACTTC. It is translated as CASSQEQAGAKNIQYF.

The CDR3 spells CASSLDGTHTEAFF. CDR3 in DNA: TGTGCCAGCAGCTTGGACGGGACACACACTGAAGCTTTCTTT. The chain employs TRBV5-8 and TRBJ1-1; TRBD1 might be the D (6 bases). Germline CDR1 is SGHTS and CDR2 is YDEGEE. V lost 0 bases to trimming and J lost 3 bases, with 9 bases between them. The CDR3 contains 14 residues. Using reference TRBV5-8 and TRBJ1-1 for the parts outside the CDR3, the full variable domain is EAGVTQSPTHLIKTRGQQATLRCSPISGHTSVYWYQQALGLGLQFLLWYDEGEERNRGNFPPRFSGRQFPNYSSELNVNALELEDSALYLCASSLDGTHTEAFFGQGTRLTVV.

The rearrangement links TRBV9 to TRBJ2-7; 10 bases agree with TRBD2. With V trimmed by 4 bases and J by 2 bases, 9 bases remained unmatched. This CDR3 is 16 amino acids long. Germline loops: CDR1 SGDLS, CDR2 YYNGEE. CDR3 protein: CASSPNSGGLPYEQYF. The CDR3, as DNA: TGTGCCAGCAGCCCCAATAGCGGGGGGCTACCCTACGAGCAGTACTTC.

The rearrangement links TRBV27 to TRBJ1-5; D uncertain. Germline assignment: CDR1 MNHEY and CDR2 SMNVEV (reference sequence). This CDR3 spans 15 amino acids. Deletions cut 8 bases from V and 0 bases from J, with 14 bases between. The CDR3 here is CASLPAVYSNQPQHF. The CDR3 DNA follows: TGTGCCAGCCTACCAGCAGTTTATAGCAATCAGCCCCAGCATTTT.

This clone was recorded once. The chain links TRBV28 to TRBJ1-2; D unresolved. V dropped 3 bases and J dropped 0 bases, with 5 bases sitting between them. Germline values: CDR1 MDHEN, CDR2 SYDVKM. The CDR3 sequence is 13 residues long. The CDR3 DNA reads as TGTGCCAGCAGTTTCATAGCTAACTATGGCTACACCTTC. Translating gives CASSFIANYGYTF.

The chain links TRBV7-9 to TRBJ1-4, with a weak D call TRBD1 (5 bases). The germline CDR1 and CDR2 sequences are SEHNR and FQNEAQ (reference sequence). V was shortened by 3 bases and J by 8 bases, with 10 bases between the two germline ends. The CDR3 sequence is 13 residues long. The CDR3 region is CASSLGGPEKLFF. The CDR3 DNA is TGTGCCAGCAGCTTGGGGGGTCCCGAAAAACTGTTTTTT.

The chain uses TRBV21-1 and TRBJ2-7; the table assigns TRBD1, which was not confirmed against the DNA. TRBV21-1 is a recognized pseudogene. The CDR3 totals 17 residues. In DNA, the CDR3 is TGTGCCAGCAGCAAAGGGTGGACCGGGACAGGGATTGACGAGCAGTACTTC. This codes for CASSKGWTGTGIDEQYF.

This clone appeared once. The V call is TRBV28, the J call TRBJ1-1; D unresolved. The CDR3 is made up of 15 amino acids. Trimming took 4 bases from V and 4 from J, leaving 16 bases between them. Germline values: CDR1 MDHEN, CDR2 SYDVKM. CDR3 sequence (DNA): TGTGCCAGCAGTTCGGATCGGATTGTGGGCACTGAAGCTTTCTTT. It codes for CASSSDRIVGTEAFF. Complete variable domain (other parts from reference TRBV28 and TRBJ1-1): DVKVTQSSRYLVKRTGEKVFLECVQDMDHENMFWYRQDPGLGLRLIYFSYDVKMKEKGDIPEGYSVSREKKERFSLILESASTNQTSMYLCASSSDRIVGTEAFFGQGTRLTVV.

The chain links TRBV7-9 to TRBJ1-3; TRBD1 might be the D (5 bases). Germline V gene lookup returns CDR1 SEHNR and CDR2 FQNEAQ (reference sequence). This CDR3 is 13 amino acids long. Trimming removed 0 bases from V and 9 bases from J, with 9 bases in between. The CDR3 protein is CASSLAGESTIYF. The CDR3 coding sequence is TGTGCCAGCAGCTTAGCAGGGGAGAGCACCATATATTTT.

J is TRBJ2-7 and V is TRBV29-1; no reliable D call. Trimming took off 6 bases at V and 4 bases at J, with 16 bases between the two ends. Germline V gene lookup returns CDR1 SQVTM and CDR2 ANQGSEA. The CDR3 totals 13 residues. CDR3: CSVGDKTAYEQYF. The CDR3 bases are TGCAGCGTGGGCGACAAGACGGCTTACGAGCAGTACTTC.

V usage is TRBV6-1 and J usage is TRBJ2-7; D might be TRBD1 or TRBD2, each matching 5 bases. With 7 bases removed from V and 1 base from J, the gap between germline ends came to 14 bases. The CDR3 has 14 residues. Germline CDR1 and CDR2: MNHNS and SASEGT. The CDR3 DNA follows: TGTGCCAGCAAGGGAGAGGCAGGGTCCTACGAGCAGTACTTC. Translation gives CASKGEAGSYEQYF.

J is TRBJ2-7 and V is TRBV15; D possibly corresponds to TRBD2 (6 bases). CDR1 and CDR2 (germline): LNHNV, YYDKDF (reference sequence). Trimming pared 0 bases from V and 0 bases from J, leaving 12 bases between. The CDR3 runs to 16 residues. The CDR3 coding sequence is TGTGCCACCAGCAGAGATCCGCGCGGGGACTCCTACGAGCAGTACTTC. It specifies CATSRDPRGDSYEQYF. Using reference TRBV15 and TRBJ2-7 for the parts outside the CDR3, the full variable domain is DAMVIQNPRYQVTQFGKPVTLSCSQTLNHNVMYWYQQKSSQAPKLLFHYYDKDFNNEADTPDNFQSRRPNTSFCFLDIRSPGLGDTAMYLCATSRDPRGDSYEQYFGPGTRLTVT.

This clone came up a few times. The chain recombines TRBV11-2 with TRBJ1-2, with 7 bases that match TRBD1. The V and J ends lost 4 bases and 4 bases, in that order; junction bases with no gene match: 12. CDR3 length equals 16 residues. Germline V gene lookup returns CDR1 SGHAT and CDR2 FQNNGV. CDR3: CASSSRSGTDVYGYTF. The CDR3 DNA follows: TGTGCCAGCAGCTCCCGATCCGGGACAGATGTCTATGGCTACACCTTC.

The J gene is TRBJ2-7, the V gene TRBV28; 8 positions match TRBD2. Germline CDR1 MDHEN, CDR2 SYDVKM. This CDR3 contains 15 residues. V lost 5 bases and J lost 5; bases outside the gene matches: 11. The CDR3 sequence is CASSQAGTRRHEQYF. The CDR3 nucleotides are TGTGCCAGCAGTCAAGCCGGGACTAGGAGGCACGAGCAGTACTTC.

The chain couples TRBV10-3 to TRBJ1-2; the D is unclear. Germline loops: CDR1 ENHRY, CDR2 SYGVKD. The germline V and J ends were trimmed by 0 bases and 8 bases, with 13 bases remaining between them. CDR3 length: 14 residues. The CDR3 bases are TGTGCCATCAGTGAGTCGATTTACCCCTCGGGCTACACCTTC. It encodes CAISESIYPSGYTF.

V gene TRBV2 combines with J gene TRBJ2-7, with 9 bases lining up with TRBD2. The germline gives CDR1 SNHLY, CDR2 FYNNEI. With 6 bases clipped from V and 2 bases from J, the junction kept 5 bases outside the gene matches. The CDR3 is 14 amino acids. CDR3 in DNA: TGTGCCAGCAGAGGGACTAGCAGTCCCTACGAGCAGTACTTC. Protein product: CASRGTSSPYEQYF.

This rearrangement joins TRBV10-3 to TRBJ1-1; TRBD1 aligns across 10 bases. Germline loops: CDR1 ENHRY, CDR2 SYGVKD. The ends lost 10 bases at V and 6 bases at J; junction bases unmatched: 11. The CDR3 covers 14 residues. The CDR3 DNA reads as TGTGCCACCGAATCCGGGACAGGGGCACCTGAAGCTTTCTTT. It encodes CATESGTGAPEAFF.

V usage is TRBV6-4 and J usage is TRBJ2-3, with a weak D call TRBD1 (5 bases). Trimming pared 6 bases from V and 3 bases from J, leaving 10 bases between. The CDR3 extends over 13 amino acids. Germline V gives CDR1 MRHNA, CDR2 SNTAGT. The CDR3 here is CASRRQGTDTQYF. In DNA form, the CDR3 reads TGTGCCAGCAGGAGGCAGGGAACAGATACGCAGTATTTT.

The chain is built from TRBV11-2 and TRBJ2-5; D gene unclear. The J call may be wrong; the DNA end is better matched by TRBJ2-7. The V gene's germline CDR1 is SGHAT and CDR2 FQNNGV. The CDR3 sequence is 15 residues long. CDR3 nucleotides: TGTGCCAGCAGCTTAGTCGACAAACGCCTTTACGAGCAGTACTTC. It is translated as CASSLVDKRLYEQYF.

This chain joins TRBV18 and TRBJ2-3, with D unclear. Germline loops: CDR1 KGHSH, CDR2 LQKENI. This CDR3 spans 14 amino acids. Trimming left V 0 bases short and J 3 bases short, with 7 bases between. In DNA, the CDR3 is TGTGCCAGCTCACCACCGAGGAATACAGATACGCAGTATTTT. It codes for CASSPPRNTDTQYF.

The chain has TRBV7-2 and TRBJ1-5; no definite D call. Germline CDR1 and CDR2: SGHTA and FQGNSA. V was shortened by 2 bases and J by 4 bases, with 9 bases between the two germline ends. The length of the CDR3 is 14 residues. This CDR3 reads CASSLLTGNQPQHF. CDR3 DNA: TGTGCCAGCAGCTTACTGACCGGGAATCAGCCCCAGCATTTT. Complete variable domain (other parts from reference TRBV7-2 and TRBJ1-5): GAGVSQSPSNKVTEKGKDVELRCDPISGHTALYWYRQSLGQGLEFLIYFQGNSAPDKSGLPSDRFSAERTGGSVSTLTIQRTQQEDSAVYLCASSLLTGNQPQHFGDGTRLSIL.

CDR3 sequence: CASSGASGTTDTQYF. CDR3 coding DNA: TGTGCCAGCAGCGGCGCTAGCGGCACTACAGATACGCAGTATTTT. The chain employs TRBV9 and TRBJ2-3; 7 bases are a match to TRBD2. CDR1 is SGDLS and CDR2 is YYNGEE in the germline V gene. V was clipped by 3 bases and J by 3 bases; unmatched bases: 7. CDR3 length: 15 residues.

This chain connects TRBV25-1 to TRBJ2-1; weak D call: TRBD1 (5 bases). The CDR3 is 12 residues long. Germline CDR1 reads MGHDK; CDR2 reads SYGVNS. V shed 2 bases and J shed 7 bases, with 6 bases lying between them. The CDR3 coding sequence is TGTGCCAGCAGTGAAAGGGGAAATGAGCAGTTCTTC. Translation: CASSERGNEQFF.